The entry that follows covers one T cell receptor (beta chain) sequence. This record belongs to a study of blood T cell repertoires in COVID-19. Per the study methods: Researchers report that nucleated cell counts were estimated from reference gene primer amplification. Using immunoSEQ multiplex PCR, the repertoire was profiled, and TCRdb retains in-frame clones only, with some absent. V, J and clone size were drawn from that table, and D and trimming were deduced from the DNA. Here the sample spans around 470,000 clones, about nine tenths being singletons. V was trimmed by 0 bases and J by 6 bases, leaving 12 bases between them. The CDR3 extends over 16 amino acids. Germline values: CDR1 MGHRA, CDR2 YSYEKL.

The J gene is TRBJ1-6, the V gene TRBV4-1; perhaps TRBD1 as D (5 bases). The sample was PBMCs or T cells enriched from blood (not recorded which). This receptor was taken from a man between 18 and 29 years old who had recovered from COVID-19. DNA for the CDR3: TGCGCCAGCAGCCAAGATGGGGCGGGACGTAATTCACCCCTCCACTTT. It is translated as CASSQDGAGRNSPLHF.